The 13 T cell receptor beta chains below were found in one sample sequenced in a study of radiation and T cells in renal cell carcinoma. Sequenced by immunoSEQ multiplex PCR; TCRdb stores in-frame clones only, minus some. Of some 150,000 clones listed, 80% to 90% are singletons. Documented time point: blood 2 weeks post-SBRT. The treatment denotes: 15 Gy SBRT to primary tumor, nephrectomy 4 weeks later. The sequencing here drew on blood, taken from a patient whose treatment included radiotherapy and nephrectomy. These receptors all come from a woman aged 45-59 years with renal cell carcinoma.

The gene calls are TRBV5-1 and TRBJ2-3; 7 bases fit TRBD1. V lost 4 bases to trimming and J lost 2 bases; unmatched junction nucleotides: 7. The CDR3 covers 15 residues. CDR1 and CDR2 from the germline V gene are SGHRS and YFSETQ. The CDR3 DNA is TGCGCCAGCAGCACCGGGACAGACCACACAGATACGCAGTATTTT. Encoded protein: CASSTGTDHTDTQYF. The variable domain in full, with the rest retrieved from reference TRBV5-1 and TRBJ2-3, is KAGVTQTPRYLIKTRGQQVTLSCSPISGHRSVSWYQQTPGQGLQFLFEYFSETQRNKGNFPGRFSGRQFSNSRSEMNVSTLELGDSALYLCASSTGTDHTDTQYFGPGTRLTVL.

The table lists this clone with a few counts. The chain recombines TRBV2 with TRBJ1-5; 7 bases map to TRBD1. The CDR3 has 14 amino acids. V was pared by 6 bases and J by 4 bases, with 6 bases of the junction left unmatched. Germline-derived CDR1 and CDR2 are SNHLY and FYNNEI. The CDR3 DNA follows: TGTGCCAGCAGAGACAGGGTGGGGAATCAGCCCCAGCATTTT. Translating it yields CASRDRVGNQPQHF.

CDR3: CASNFGRWNYGYTF. The CDR3 DNA reads TGTGCCAGCAATTTTGGCCGGTGGAACTATGGCTACACCTTC. The genes are TRBV28 and TRBJ1-2; D is unresolved. Trimming stripped 7 bases from V and 2 bases from J, with 14 bases between. CDR1 is MDHEN and CDR2 is SYDVKM in the germline V gene. This CDR3 comprises 14 residues.

This chain joins TRBV7-2 and TRBJ1-6; no firm D call. Per germline, CDR1 SGHTA and CDR2 FQGNSA. V lost 1 base and J lost 6, with 7 bases in between. The CDR3 contains 14 residues. The CDR3 sequence is CASSLGQFNSPLHF. CDR3 nucleotides: TGTGCCAGCAGCTTAGGGCAGTTTAATTCACCCCTCCACTTT.

This chain connects TRBV5-6 to TRBJ2-7; 9 positions match TRBD2. The CDR3 consists of 14 residues. Losses at the gene ends were 1 base for V and 3 bases for J; bases not matched to a gene: 2. Germline V gene data show CDR1 as SGHDT and CDR2 as YYEEEE. CDR3 DNA: TGTGCCAGCAGCTTGTTACTAGCGGGCTACGAGCAGTACTTC. Residues: CASSLLLAGYEQYF.

In its sample, this clone was seen once. The rearrangement links TRBV7-2 to TRBJ2-3, with D perhaps matching TRBD2 (5 bases). Germline values: CDR1 SGHTA, CDR2 FQGNSA. CDR3 length: 14 amino acids. Trimming left V 3 bases short and J 5 bases short, with 12 bases between. CDR3 DNA: TGTGCCAGCAGCTTCGGTCCCGGGATAGATACGCAGTATTTT. It specifies CASSFGPGIDTQYF.

The chain is built from TRBV10-3 and TRBJ1-1; tentative D call: TRBD1 (5 bases). The germline V gene has CDR1 ENHRY and CDR2 SYGVKD. The V and J ends lost 6 bases and 4 bases respectively, with 21 bases between them. CDR3 length: 16 residues. The CDR3 nucleotides read TGTGCCATCAGGATTGGGGAGGGGCTTGGTGGCACTGAAGCTTTCTTT. This encodes CAIRIGEGLGGTEAFF.

The chain couples TRBV5-1 to TRBJ2-2, with D uncertain. The V end lost 0 bases, the J end lost 3 bases, and 6 bases lay between the germline ends. CDR1 is SGHRS, CDR2 YFSETQ, per germline. The CDR3 length is 14 residues. CDR3 sequence (DNA): TGCGCCAGCAGCTTGGTGGGTTACACCGGGGAGCTGTTTTTT. It yields the protein CASSLVGYTGELFF.

V and J are TRBV19 and TRBJ1-1, with D maybe TRBD1 (5 bases). This CDR3 is 17 amino acids long. Trimming shortened V by 7 bases and J by 1 base, and 22 bases separated the two germline ends. The germline CDR1 and CDR2 sequences are LNHDA and SQIVND (reference sequence). The CDR3 loop is CASTTRKGRFGNTEAFF. In DNA, the CDR3 is TGTGCCAGTACCACCCGAAAGGGGAGATTTGGGAACACTGAAGCTTTCTTT.

The chain recombines TRBV19 with TRBJ2-5, with D unclear. This CDR3 comprises 11 residues. CDR1 is LNHDA, CDR2 SQIVND, per germline (reference sequence). Trimming took 5 bases from V and 4 from J, leaving 5 bases between them. Here the CDR3 reads CASSSAETQYF. CDR3 DNA: TGTGCCAGTAGTTCTGCAGAGACCCAGTACTTC.

The gene calls are TRBV7-8 and TRBJ2-1; 11 bases align to TRBD2. Germline loops: CDR1 SGHVS, CDR2 FQNEAQ. The CDR3 covers 16 residues. Trimming cost V 2 bases and J 6 bases; bases outside gene matches: 6. CDR3 sequence: CASSLSNSGGVNEQFF. The CDR3 nucleotides are TGTGCCAGCAGCTTATCGAATAGCGGGGGGGTCAATGAGCAGTTCTTC.

The J gene is TRBJ1-1, the V gene TRBV29-1; 10 bases are a match to TRBD1. Germline trimming cut 4 bases from V and 4 bases from J; bases unmatched to any gene: 6. Germline V gene sequence: CDR1 SQVTM, CDR2 ANQGSEA. The length of the CDR3 is 14 residues. The chain's CDR3 is CSVGQGAVGTEAFF. DNA of the CDR3: TGCAGCGTTGGACAGGGGGCCGTTGGCACTGAAGCTTTCTTT.

The chain couples TRBV10-3 to TRBJ1-1; D perhaps matches TRBD1 (5 bases). The germline gives CDR1 ENHRY, CDR2 SYGVKD. V was trimmed by 5 bases and J by 0 bases, leaving 10 bases between them. The length of the CDR3 is 14 residues. This CDR3 is CAISMGDLNTEAFF. For the CDR3, the DNA is TGTGCCATCAGTATGGGGGACTTGAACACTGAAGCTTTCTTT.